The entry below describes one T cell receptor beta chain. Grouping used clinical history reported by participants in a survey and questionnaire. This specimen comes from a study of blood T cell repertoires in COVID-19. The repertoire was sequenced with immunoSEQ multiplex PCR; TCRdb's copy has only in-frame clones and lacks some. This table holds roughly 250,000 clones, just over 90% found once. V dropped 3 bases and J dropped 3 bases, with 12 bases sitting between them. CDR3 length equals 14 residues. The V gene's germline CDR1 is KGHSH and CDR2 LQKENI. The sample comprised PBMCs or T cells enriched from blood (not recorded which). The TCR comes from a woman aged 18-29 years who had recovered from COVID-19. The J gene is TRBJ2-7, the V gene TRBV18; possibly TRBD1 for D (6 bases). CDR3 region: CASSPGHEVYEQYF. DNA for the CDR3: TGTGCCAGCTCACCGGGACACGAGGTCTACGAGCAGTACTTC.